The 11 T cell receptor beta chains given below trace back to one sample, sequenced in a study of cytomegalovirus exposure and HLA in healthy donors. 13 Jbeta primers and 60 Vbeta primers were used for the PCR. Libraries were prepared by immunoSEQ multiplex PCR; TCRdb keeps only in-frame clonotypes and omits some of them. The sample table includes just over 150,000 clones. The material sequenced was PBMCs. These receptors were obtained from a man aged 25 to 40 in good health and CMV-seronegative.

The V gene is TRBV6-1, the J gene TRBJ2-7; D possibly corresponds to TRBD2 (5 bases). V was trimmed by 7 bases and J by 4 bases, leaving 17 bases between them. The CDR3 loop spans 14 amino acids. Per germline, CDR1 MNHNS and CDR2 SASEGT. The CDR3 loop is CASTPNRLAYEQYF. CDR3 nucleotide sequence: TGTGCCAGCACCCCTAACCGGCTAGCTTACGAGCAGTACTTC.

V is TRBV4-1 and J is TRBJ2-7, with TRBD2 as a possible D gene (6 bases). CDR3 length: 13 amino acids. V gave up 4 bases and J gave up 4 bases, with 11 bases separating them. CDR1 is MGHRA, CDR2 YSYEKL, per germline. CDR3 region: CASSLPGVYEQYF. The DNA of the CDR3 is TGCGCCAGCAGCCTACCGGGGGTTTACGAGCAGTACTTC.

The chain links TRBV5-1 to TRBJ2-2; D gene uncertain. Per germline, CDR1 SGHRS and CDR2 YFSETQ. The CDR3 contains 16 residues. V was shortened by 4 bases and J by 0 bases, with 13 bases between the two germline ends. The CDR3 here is CASSRQPHANTGELFF. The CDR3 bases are TGCGCCAGCAGCCGCCAACCACACGCGAACACCGGGGAGCTGTTTTTT.

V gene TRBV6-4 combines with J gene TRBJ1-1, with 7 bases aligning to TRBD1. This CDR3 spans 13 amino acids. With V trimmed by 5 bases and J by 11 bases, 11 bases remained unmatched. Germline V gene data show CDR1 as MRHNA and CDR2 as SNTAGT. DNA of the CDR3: TGTGCCAGCAGTATGGCAGGGGGAATGGGGGCTTTCTTT. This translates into CASSMAGGMGAFF.

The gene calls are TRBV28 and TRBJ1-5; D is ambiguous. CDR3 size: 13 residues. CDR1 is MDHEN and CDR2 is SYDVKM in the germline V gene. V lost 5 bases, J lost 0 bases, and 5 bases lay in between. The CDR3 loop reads CASSRDSNQPQHF. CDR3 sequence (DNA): TGTGCCAGCAGTCGCGATAGCAATCAGCCCCAGCATTTT. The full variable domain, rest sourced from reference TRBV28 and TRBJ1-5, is DVKVTQSSRYLVKRTGEKVFLECVQDMDHENMFWYRQDPGLGLRLIYFSYDVKMKEKGDIPEGYSVSREKKERFSLILESASTNQTSMYLCASSRDSNQPQHFGDGTRLSIL.

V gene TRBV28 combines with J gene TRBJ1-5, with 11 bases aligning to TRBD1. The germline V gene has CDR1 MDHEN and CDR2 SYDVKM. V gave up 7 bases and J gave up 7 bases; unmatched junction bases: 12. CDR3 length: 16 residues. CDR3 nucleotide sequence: TGTGCCAGCAACACCTGGACAGGGGGCGGGGGGCAGCCCCAGCATTTT. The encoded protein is CASNTWTGGGGQPQHF.

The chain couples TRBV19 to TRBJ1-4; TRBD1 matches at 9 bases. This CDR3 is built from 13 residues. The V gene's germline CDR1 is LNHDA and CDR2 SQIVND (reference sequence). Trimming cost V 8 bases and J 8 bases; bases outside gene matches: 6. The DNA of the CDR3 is TGTGCCAGTGATGGGACAGGGTACGAAAAACTGTTTTTT. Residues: CASDGTGYEKLFF. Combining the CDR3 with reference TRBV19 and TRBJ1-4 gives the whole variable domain DGGITQSPKYLFRKEGQNVTLSCEQNLNHDAMYWYRQDPGQGLRLIYYSQIVNDFQKGDIAEGYSVSREKKESFPLTVTSAQKNPTAFYLCASDGTGYEKLFFGSGTQLSVL.

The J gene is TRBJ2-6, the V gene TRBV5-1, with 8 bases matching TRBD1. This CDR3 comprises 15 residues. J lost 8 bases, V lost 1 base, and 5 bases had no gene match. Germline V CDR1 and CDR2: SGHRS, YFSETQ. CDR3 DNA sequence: TGCGCCAGCAGCTTGCGACAGGGGTTGTCCAACGTCCTGACTTTC. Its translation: CASSLRQGLSNVLTF.

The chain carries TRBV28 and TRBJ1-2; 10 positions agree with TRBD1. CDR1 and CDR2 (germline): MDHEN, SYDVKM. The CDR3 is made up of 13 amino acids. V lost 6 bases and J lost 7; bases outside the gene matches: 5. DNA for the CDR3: TGTGCCAGCAGGACAGGGGGCGCCTCTGGCTACACCTTC. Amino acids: CASRTGGASGYTF.

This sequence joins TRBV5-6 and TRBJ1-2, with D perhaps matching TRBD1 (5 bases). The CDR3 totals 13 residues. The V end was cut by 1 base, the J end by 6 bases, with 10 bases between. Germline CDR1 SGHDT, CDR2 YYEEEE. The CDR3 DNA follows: TGTGCCAGCAGCTTGTCGGGGGAACATGGCTACACCTTC. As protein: CASSLSGEHGYTF. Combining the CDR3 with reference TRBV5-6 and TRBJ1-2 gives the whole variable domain DAGVTQSPTHLIKTRGQQVTLRCSPKSGHDTVSWYQQALGQGPQFIFQYYEEEERQRGNFPDRFSGHQFPNYSSELNVNALLLGDSALYLCASSLSGEHGYTFGSGTRLTVV.

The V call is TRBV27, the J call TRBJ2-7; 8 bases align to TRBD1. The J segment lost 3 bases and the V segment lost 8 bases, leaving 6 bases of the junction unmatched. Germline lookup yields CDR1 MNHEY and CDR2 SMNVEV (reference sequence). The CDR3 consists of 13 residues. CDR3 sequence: CASGPGTGYEQYF. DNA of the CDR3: TGTGCCAGCGGCCCCGGGACAGGCTACGAGCAGTACTTC.